This TCR beta chain derives from a study of cytotoxic CD8 clonotypes in ibrutinib-treated CLL. Study information: Response samples came after a median around twelve months of treatment, range 6 to 36. A mean of roughly 250,000 productive templates and tens of thousands of productive rearrangements was obtained per sample.

The CDR3 has 15 residues. With 1 base clipped from V and 4 bases from J, the junction kept 8 bases outside the gene matches. The germline V gene encodes CDR1 SGHRS and CDR2 YFSETQ. Assay used: immunoSEQ multiplex PCR; TCRdb lists only in-frame clones, some missing. This table holds some 310,000 clones, almost 80% found once. The receptor comes from a human donor with chronic lymphocytic leukemia. The specimen comprised PBMCs, sampled before ibrutinib treatment. The chain is built from TRBV5-1 and TRBJ2-7; 7 bases map to TRBD1. This chain's CDR3 is CASSLTGTDLYEQYF. CDR3 coding DNA: TGCGCCAGCAGCTTGACCGGGACAGACCTTTACGAGCAGTACTTC. The whole variable domain, remainder taken from reference TRBV5-1 and TRBJ2-7, is KAGVTQTPRYLIKTRGQQVTLSCSPISGHRSVSWYQQTPGQGLQFLFEYFSETQRNKGNFPGRFSGRQFSNSRSEMNVSTLELGDSALYLCASSLTGTDLYEQYFGPGTRLTVT.